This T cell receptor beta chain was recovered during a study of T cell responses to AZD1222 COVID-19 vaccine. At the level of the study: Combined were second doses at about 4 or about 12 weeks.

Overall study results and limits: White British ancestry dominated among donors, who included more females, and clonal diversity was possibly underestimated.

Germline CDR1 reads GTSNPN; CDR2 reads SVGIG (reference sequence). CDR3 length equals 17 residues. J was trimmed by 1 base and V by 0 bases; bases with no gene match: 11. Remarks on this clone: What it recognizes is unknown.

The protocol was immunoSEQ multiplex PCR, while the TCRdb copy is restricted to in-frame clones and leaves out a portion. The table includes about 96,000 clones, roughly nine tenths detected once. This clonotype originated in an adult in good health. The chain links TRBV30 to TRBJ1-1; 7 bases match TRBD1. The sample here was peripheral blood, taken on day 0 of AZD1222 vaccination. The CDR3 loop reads CAWSVLIWDRRNTEAFF. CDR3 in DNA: TGTGCCTGGAGTGTACTTATTTGGGACAGACGGAACACTGAAGCTTTCTTT.